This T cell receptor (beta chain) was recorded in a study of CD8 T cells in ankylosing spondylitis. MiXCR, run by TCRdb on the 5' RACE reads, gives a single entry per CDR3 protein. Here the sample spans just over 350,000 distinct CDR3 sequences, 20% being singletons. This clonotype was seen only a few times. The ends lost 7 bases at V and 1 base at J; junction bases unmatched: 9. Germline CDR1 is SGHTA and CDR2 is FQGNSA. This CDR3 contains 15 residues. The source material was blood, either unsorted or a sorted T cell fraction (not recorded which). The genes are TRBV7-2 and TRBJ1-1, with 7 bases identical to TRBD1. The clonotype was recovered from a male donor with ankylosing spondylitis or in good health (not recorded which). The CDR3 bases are TGTGCCAGCACCCCTCGTGGGACAGAGAACACTGAAGCTTTCTTT. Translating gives CASTPRGTENTEAFF.